This T cell receptor (beta chain) was sequenced for a study of T cell responses to AZD1222 COVID-19 vaccine. In the case of this clone: Its specificity is unknown.

Profiling relied on immunoSEQ multiplex PCR, and the TCRdb table lists in-frame clones only, not all of them. The table lists more than 150,000 clones, approximately 93% of them singletons, with around 3.7% in the top ten. The length of the CDR3 is 16 residues. The germline gives CDR1 SGHKS, CDR2 YYEKEE (reference sequence). The V gene end was trimmed by 0 bases and the J gene end by 13 bases; junction bases not matched to a gene: 14. Study results and limitations: Most donors were white British, females outnumbered males, and clonal diversity was possibly underestimated.

The TCR originated in an adult who received the AZD1222 COVID-19 vaccine. The sample consisted of peripheral blood, taken 28 days after the second AZD1222 dose. This sequence joins TRBV5-5 and TRBJ2-1; 9 bases agree with TRBD2. For the CDR3, the DNA is TGTGCCAGCAGCTTGGCAGATAGCGGGAGATCAGGAAGTCAGTTCTTC. Translated: CASSLADSGRSGSQFF.